Each of the 15 T cell receptor beta chains below was sequenced from the same sample in a study of identical twins. TCRdb ran MiXCR on the 5' RACE reads and lists one entry per CDR3 protein. The sample yields hundreds of thousands of distinct CDR3 sequences, around 20% seen once. These records were also assigned to another study, of T cells expressing NK-cell markers.

The sequenced sample consisted of PBMCs. These receptors originate from a woman aged 18-30 years in good health.

The V gene is TRBV7-6, the J gene TRBJ2-5, with D possibly being TRBD1 (5 bases). The CDR3 extends over 14 amino acids. Trimming shortened V by 5 bases and J by 4 bases, and 14 bases separated the two germline ends. Germline V gene lookup returns CDR1 SGHVS and CDR2 FNYEAQ. The CDR3, as DNA: TGTGCCAGCAGCCACAGGACGGGCGGAGAGACCCAGTACTTC. Translation gives CASSHRTGGETQYF.

This clonotype was counted between two and nine times. The chain recombines TRBV5-6 with TRBJ2-1; 8 bases map to TRBD2. The trim removed 0 bases at V and 15 bases at J, leaving 11 bases unmatched. The CDR3 runs to 14 residues. Germline loops: CDR1 SGHDT, CDR2 YYEEEE. The CDR3 DNA reads TGTGCCAGCAGCTTGGCGAGCGGGGGCCAAAGAGCGTTCTTC. Translated, it gives CASSLASGGQRAFF.

This chain connects TRBV7-8 to TRBJ1-4; D is uncertain. This CDR3 has 11 residues. V was pared by 5 bases and J by 8 bases, with 6 bases between. Germline values: CDR1 SGHVS, CDR2 FQNEAQ. The CDR3 sequence is CASSREEKLFF. In DNA form, the CDR3 reads TGTGCCAGCAGCCGCGAGGAAAAACTGTTTTTT.

The chain combines TRBV27 with TRBJ1-4; D may be TRBD1 (5 bases). The germline gives CDR1 MNHEY, CDR2 SMNVEV (reference sequence). The V end lost 2 bases, the J end lost 12 bases, and 13 bases lay between the germline ends. This CDR3 is 13 amino acids long. The CDR3 loop is CASSLGGADELFF. The CDR3 DNA sequence: TGTGCCAGCAGTTTAGGGGGTGCTGATGAACTGTTTTTT.

The chain carries TRBV5-1 and TRBJ1-4, with D uncertain. Per germline, CDR1 SGHRS and CDR2 YFSETQ. The CDR3 length is 16 residues. The V end was cut by 4 bases, the J end by 0 bases, with 13 bases between. The CDR3 sequence is CASSLGRVATNEKLFF. The CDR3 coding sequence is TGCGCCAGCAGCCTAGGGAGAGTTGCAACTAATGAAAAACTGTTTTTT.

This clonotype showed up many times. This sequence joins TRBV2 and TRBJ2-3; unclear D gene. CDR3 size: 11 residues. The germline V gene has CDR1 SNHLY and CDR2 FYNNEI. The V and J ends lost 6 bases and 4 bases respectively, with 5 bases between them. The CDR3 nucleotides read TGTGCCAGCAGCATTTCAGATACGCAGTATTTT. The encoded protein is CASSISDTQYF.

The gene calls are TRBV9 and TRBJ2-7; TRBD2 matches 9 bases. Germline values: CDR1 SGDLS, CDR2 YYNGEE. Unmatched junction bases numbered 13, after V lost 4 bases and J lost 5 bases. This CDR3 is built from 16 residues. The CDR3 DNA reads TGTGCCAGCAGCCCCCTCTTTGGTAGCGGGAGACACGAGCAGTACTTC. This sequence encodes CASSPLFGSGRHEQYF.

The chain uses TRBV20-1 and TRBJ2-3; TRBD2 matches at 13 bases. This CDR3 region has 14 residues. Germline V gives CDR1 DFQATT, CDR2 SNEGSKA (reference sequence). V shed 5 bases and J 4 bases; nucleotides not matched to a gene: 3. The CDR3 loop is CSAGTSGTPDTQYF. The CDR3 DNA sequence: TGCAGTGCTGGGACTAGCGGGACTCCAGATACGCAGTATTTT.

A word on this clonotype: One junction end disagrees with the germline gene, perhaps due to a read error. The chain links TRBV7-9 to TRBJ2-2; D tentatively reads TRBD1 or TRBD2 (5 bases each). Germline CDR1 SEHNR, CDR2 FQNEAQ (reference sequence). The CDR3 sequence is 14 residues long. DNA for the CDR3: TGTGTCAGCGGCCGGGACCTTCACACAGGGGAGCTGTTTTTT. As protein: CVSGRDLHTGELFF.

The gene calls are TRBV20-1 and TRBJ2-7, with 8 nucleotides matching TRBD2. CDR3 size: 12 residues. V was clipped by 6 bases and J by 2 bases; unmatched bases: 3. In germline, CDR1 is DFQATT, CDR2 SNEGSKA (reference sequence). In nucleotides, the CDR3 is TGCAGTGCAACGGGACTAGCCTACGAGCAGTACTTC. Translating gives CSATGLAYEQYF.

The V call is TRBV3-1, the J call TRBJ2-1; the D gene is possibly TRBD2 (5 bases). V was cut by 6 bases and J by 0 bases, with 12 bases left in between. This CDR3 contains 15 residues. Germline V CDR1 and CDR2: LGHDT, YNNKEL (reference sequence). In DNA, the CDR3 is TGTGCCAGCAGGAGGACTGGGAGCTCCTACAATGAGCAGTTCTTC. Protein: CASRRTGSSYNEQFF.

The rearrangement uses TRBV5-1 and TRBJ2-1, with a weak D call TRBD2 (5 bases). This CDR3 has 15 residues. In germline, CDR1 is SGHRS, CDR2 YFSETQ. Trimming shortened V by 0 bases and J by 7 bases, and 14 bases separated the two germline ends. In DNA, the CDR3 is TGCGCCAGCAGCTTGGGACCGGACTCGAGAAATGAGCAGTTCTTC. Its protein product is CASSLGPDSRNEQFF.

This clonotype was detected many times. The V call is TRBV27, the J call TRBJ2-7, with D possibly called TRBD1 or TRBD2 (5 bases each). Germline V gene data show CDR1 as MNHEY and CDR2 as SMNVEV (reference sequence). V was cut by 6 bases and J by 12 bases, with 24 bases left in between. This CDR3 is 14 amino acids long. The CDR3 bases are TGTGCCAGCAGCGATGCCGGGGCCTACGAGGTTGCGTACTTC. It specifies CASSDAGAYEVAYF.

The table lists this clonotype with a few counts. The chain has TRBV5-5 and TRBJ2-4; 8 nucleotides agree with TRBD2. Germline values: CDR1 SGHKS, CDR2 YYEKEE (reference sequence). CDR3 length: 14 amino acids. V lost 2 bases and J lost 8; bases outside the gene matches: 6. This chain's CDR3 is CASSFRGGTYIQYF. In DNA form, the CDR3 reads TGTGCCAGCAGCTTTCGGGGGGGGACGTACATTCAGTACTTC.

The sample holds a few counts of this clonotype. The rearrangement uses TRBV7-6 and TRBJ2-3; 9 positions match TRBD2. CDR1 SGHVS and CDR2 FNYEAQ come from the germline V gene. The ends lost 2 bases at V and 0 bases at J; junction bases unmatched: 3. The length of the CDR3 is 16 residues. Written as DNA, the CDR3 is TGTGCCAGCAGCTTATCAGCGGGGGGAAGCACAGATACGCAGTATTTT. Translating it yields CASSLSAGGSTDTQYF.